The rows below give T cell receptor beta chains drawn from one sample of a study of T cell responses to AZD1222 COVID-19 vaccine. Data came from immunoSEQ multiplex PCR; TCRdb stores just in-frame clones and leaves some out. The table has roughly 150,000 clones, roughly nine tenths seen once; the top ten hold around 1%. Sequenced material: peripheral blood, taken 28 days after the second AZD1222 dose. These receptors all stem from an adult who received the AZD1222 COVID-19 vaccine. The CDR3 runs from the conserved cysteine through the conserved F or W. D genes are given only for firm matches. Rows give clone size only sometimes, using once, few, many, or a class for an expanded clone.

v_call: TRBV6-5
d_call: -
j_call: TRBJ1-5
clone_size: -
cdr3_nt: TGTGCCAGCAGCAGACAGGTTGGTCAGCCCCAGCATTTT
cdr3_aa: CASSRQVGQPQHF

v_call: TRBV7-6
d_call: -
j_call: TRBJ1-1
clone_size: -
cdr3_nt: TGTGCCAGCAGCCCCTTACGTGGGGCGTTGACTGAAGCTTTCTTT
cdr3_aa: CASSPLRGALTEAFF

v_call: TRBV5-1
d_call: -
j_call: TRBJ1-2
clone_size: -
cdr3_nt: TGCGCCAGCAGCTTGGCCAGGTCCGCGGGCTACACCTTC
cdr3_aa: CASSLARSAGYTF

v_call: TRBV5-5
d_call: TRBD2
j_call: TRBJ2-2
clone_size: -
cdr3_nt: TGTGCCAGCAGCTCGGGAGGGCTCACCGGGGAGCTGTTTTTT
cdr3_aa: CASSSGGLTGELFF

v_call: TRBV7-2
d_call: TRBD2
j_call: TRBJ2-1
clone_size: -
cdr3_nt: TGTGCCAGCAGCTTAGCCGACCGGACTAGCGGGGGACTAGCGTACTGGAATGAGCAGTTCTTC
cdr3_aa: CASSLADRTSGGLAYWNEQFF

v_call: TRBV18
d_call: -
j_call: TRBJ2-5
clone_size: once
cdr3_nt: TGTGCCAGCTCACAGGGAATCCCGGGTCAAGAGACCCAGTACTTC
cdr3_aa: CASSQGIPGQETQYF

v_call: TRBV5-1
d_call: TRBD1
j_call: TRBJ2-1
clone_size: -
cdr3_nt: TGCGCCAGCAGCGCACGGGGTGTGGGACAGGGGAACAATGAGCAGTTCTTC
cdr3_aa: CASSARGVGQGNNEQFF

v_call: TRBV10-3
d_call: TRBD2
j_call: TRBJ2-1
clone_size: -
cdr3_nt: TGTGCCATCAGTGTTGGGCTAGCGGGTCCTGATGAGCAGTTCTTC
cdr3_aa: CAISVGLAGPDEQFF

v_call: TRBV7-8
d_call: -
j_call: TRBJ1-6
clone_size: -
cdr3_nt: TGTGCCAGCAGCCCAAGTGGAGGGCACCTAATTAATTCACCCCTCCACTTT
cdr3_aa: CASSPSGGHLINSPLHF

v_call: TRBV11-2
d_call: -
j_call: TRBJ1-1
clone_size: -
cdr3_nt: TGTGCCAGCAGCCCAGGGATTGAAGCTTTCTTT
cdr3_aa: CASSPGIEAFF

v_call: TRBV2
d_call: -
j_call: TRBJ1-1
clone_size: -
cdr3_nt: TGTGCCAGCAGTGAGGGTCGGGGAATTTATACTGAAGCTTTCTTT
cdr3_aa: CASSEGRGIYTEAFF

v_call: TRBV6-5
d_call: -
j_call: TRBJ2-5
clone_size: -
cdr3_nt: TGTGCCAGCAGTTACTCTGGGGAGACCCAGTACTTC
cdr3_aa: CASSYSGETQYF

v_call: TRBV5-6
d_call: -
j_call: TRBJ1-4
clone_size: -
cdr3_nt: TGTGCCAGCACCCAAGGGGGATCAATGCGGGAAAAACTGTTTTTT
cdr3_aa: CASTQGGSMREKLFF

v_call: TRBV14
d_call: TRBD1
j_call: TRBJ2-2
clone_size: -
cdr3_nt: TGTGCCAGCAGCCAAGAAAGAGGGGGCGGTGGCACCGGGGAGCTGTTTTTT
cdr3_aa: CASSQERGGGGTGELFF

v_call: TRBV9
d_call: -
j_call: TRBJ1-2
clone_size: -
cdr3_nt: TGTGCCAGCAGCGTTCGGGACACAGTTGGCGTCTATGGCTACACCTTC
cdr3_aa: CASSVRDTVGVYGYTF

v_call: TRBV30
d_call: -
j_call: TRBJ2-3
clone_size: -
cdr3_nt: TGTGCCTGGAGTGTACTTACAGATACGCAGTATTTT
cdr3_aa: CAWSVLTDTQYF

v_call: TRBV12-5
d_call: TRBD1
j_call: TRBJ1-1
clone_size: few
cdr3_nt: TGTGCTAGTGGGGGACAGCTGACTGAAGCTTTCTTT
cdr3_aa: CASGGQLTEAFF

v_call: TRBV7-6
d_call: TRBD1
j_call: TRBJ1-5
clone_size: -
cdr3_nt: TGTGCCAGCAGCCCGGACAGGGAGAGGCCCCAGCATTTT
cdr3_aa: CASSPDRERPQHF

v_call: TRBV27
d_call: -
j_call: TRBJ1-2
clone_size: -
cdr3_nt: TGTGCCAGCAGCTGGGACAACCACTATGGCTACACCTTC
cdr3_aa: CASSWDNHYGYTF

v_call: TRBV2
d_call: -
j_call: TRBJ1-1
clone_size: once
cdr3_nt: TGTGCCAGCAGTAGTGAAGGGGCGGTCACTGAAGCTTTCTTT
cdr3_aa: CASSSEGAVTEAFF

v_call: TRBV11-2
d_call: TRBD1
j_call: TRBJ2-7
clone_size: once
cdr3_nt: TGTGCCAGCAGCCCTGGACAGGGGGCTTATTGGGAGCAGTACTTC
cdr3_aa: CASSPGQGAYWEQYF

v_call: TRBV5-4
d_call: -
j_call: TRBJ2-5
clone_size: once
cdr3_nt: TGTGCCAGCAGCCCTTGGGGGGAGACCCAGTACTTC
cdr3_aa: CASSPWGETQYF

v_call: TRBV12-3/TRBV12-4
d_call: -
j_call: TRBJ1-1
clone_size: -
cdr3_nt: TGTGCCAGCAGTCTTAACCGGGACACTGAAGCTTTCTTT
cdr3_aa: CASSLNRDTEAFF

v_call: TRBV6-1
d_call: TRBD2
j_call: TRBJ2-3
clone_size: -
cdr3_nt: TGTGCCAGCAGTGAAGCGCTCGGCGGGGGGGCCGCGGATACGCAGTATTTT
cdr3_aa: CASSEALGGGAADTQYF

v_call: TRBV5-6
d_call: -
j_call: TRBJ2-2
clone_size: -
cdr3_nt: TGTGCCAGCACCCGGGGGACGGTTACCGGGGAGCTGTTTTTT
cdr3_aa: CASTRGTVTGELFF

v_call: TRBV5-1
d_call: -
j_call: TRBJ1-4
clone_size: -
cdr3_nt: TGCGCCAGCAGCTTGACAGCGACTAATGAAAAACTGTTTTTT
cdr3_aa: CASSLTATNEKLFF

v_call: TRBV5-1
d_call: -
j_call: TRBJ2-5
clone_size: -
cdr3_nt: TGCGCCAGCAGCTTGGGGATAGGACAGCAAGAGACCCAGTACTTC
cdr3_aa: CASSLGIGQQETQYF

v_call: TRBV5-1
d_call: TRBD1
j_call: TRBJ1-2
clone_size: -
cdr3_nt: TGCGCCAGCAGCTTGGATGGAGGGGGCCACTATGGCTACACCTTC
cdr3_aa: CASSLDGGGHYGYTF